The T cell receptor beta chain described here comes from a study of T cell repertoires in cytomegalovirus infection. General study results and limits: CMV carriers having the relevant HLA were flagged by cumulative public TCR beta family frequency.

This clonotype appeared a few times. As yet, its antigen is unknown. From the reads, TCRdb called clonotypes with MiXCR, one entry per CDR3 protein. The sample shows 450,000 to 600,000 distinct CDR3 sequences, about two fifths of them seen only once. CDR3 length equals 17 residues. Germline values: CDR1 SGHTA, CDR2 FQGNSA. Trimming stripped 5 bases from V and 3 bases from J, with 21 bases between. The chain has TRBV7-2 and TRBJ2-3; D may correspond to TRBD1 or TRBD2 (5 bases each). The TCR comes from a human donor in good health (CMV status not recorded). Some clones in this sample may be carry-over from other donors' samples. The sample in question was cultured PBMCs, obtained from culture after CMV antigen stimulation. CDR3 loop: CASSPLGEPLLTDTQYF. DNA of the CDR3: TGTGCCAGCAGCCCCCTGGGGGAGCCCCTGCTAACAGATACGCAGTATTTT.